Listed here are 9 T cell receptor beta chains from one sample, sequenced in a study of blood T cells in healthy people across ages. With a J-beta primer mix and a sample-barcoded 5' primer, a second PCR ran roughly 6 to 11 cycles. TCRdb reanalysed the 5' RACE reads using MiXCR and keeps one entry per CDR3 protein. The sample records about 720,000 distinct CDR3 sequences, 20% to 25% being singletons. Sequences were obtained from blood. The receptors originated from a man between 65 and 79 years old in good health.

The chain joins TRBV2 to TRBJ2-5; 9 bases agree with TRBD2. This CDR3 contains 15 residues. The V and J ends lost 3 bases and 5 bases, in that order; junction bases with no gene match: 7. From germline, CDR1 is SNHLY and CDR2 FYNNEI. In nucleotides, the CDR3 is TGTGCCAGCAGTGATGAGCGGGGGGCCGTGGAGACCCAGTACTTC. It encodes CASSDERGAVETQYF.

J is TRBJ2-7 and V is TRBV12-3 or TRBV12-4; D is uncertain. Trimming shortened V by 7 bases and J by 2 bases, and 12 bases separated the two germline ends. This CDR3 is 13 amino acids long. CDR3 in DNA: TGTGCCAGCACTTTGGGGATTACCTACGAGCAGTACTTC. Translation gives CASTLGITYEQYF.

In its sample, this clonotype was seen a few times. This sequence joins TRBV5-1 and TRBJ2-3; TRBD1 agrees at 7 bases. V shed 4 bases and J 0 bases; nucleotides not matched to a gene: 5. Per germline, CDR1 SGHRS and CDR2 YFSETQ. CDR3 size: 15 residues. This chain's CDR3 is CASSPTGASTDTQYF. The CDR3 DNA follows: TGCGCCAGCAGCCCAACAGGGGCTAGCACAGATACGCAGTATTTT.

This chain connects TRBV18 to TRBJ2-5; D is unclear. Deletions cut 8 bases from V and 0 bases from J, with 10 bases between. The CDR3 is 13 amino acids. Germline CDR1 KGHSH, CDR2 LQKENI. DNA of the CDR3: TGTGCCAGCGCCCGCGGTTACCAAGAGACCCAGTACTTC. Translating gives CASARGYQETQYF.

This clonotype appeared a few times. The chain has TRBV6-1 and TRBJ1-4; D call uncertain. CDR1 is MNHNS, CDR2 SASEGT, per germline. The V and J ends lost 3 bases and 6 bases respectively, with 11 bases between them. The CDR3 spans 14 residues. The CDR3 loop reads CASSDLERDEKLFF. Here the CDR3 DNA reads TGTGCCAGCAGTGATTTGGAAAGGGATGAAAAACTGTTTTTT.

This clonotype came up a few times. The junction departs from the called germline gene at one end, perhaps through a read error. This chain links TRBV30 with TRBJ2-5; 8 nucleotides align to TRBD1. The CDR3 runs to 15 residues. Germline CDR1 and CDR2: GTSNPN and SVGIG (reference sequence). Here the CDR3 reads CVWSRQGTVQETQYF. The CDR3 DNA reads as TGTGTCTGGAGTAGACAGGGGACGGTACAAGAGACCCAGTACTTC.

This clonotype came up a few times. This sequence joins TRBV24-1 and TRBJ2-5; D gene uncertain. The J call is doubtful: the DNA matches TRBJ2-7 better. The CDR3 contains 12 residues. CDR1 is KGHDR and CDR2 is SFDVKD in the germline V gene. DNA of the CDR3: TGTGCCACCAGTGACCTCGTATCCGAGCAGTACGTC. Its protein product is CATSDLVSEQYV.

The genes are TRBV5-1 and TRBJ2-3; perhaps TRBD1 as D (5 bases). CDR3 length: 12 residues. Germline CDR1 reads SGHRS; CDR2 reads YFSETQ. Trimming took off 4 bases at V and 7 bases at J, with 10 bases between the two ends. Here the CDR3 DNA reads TGCGCCAGCAGCCGAGACAGCTATACGCAGTATTTT. It is translated as CASSRDSYTQYF.

This clonotype was counted at least ten times. The chain has TRBV11-2 and TRBJ2-3; 9 bases fit TRBD2. CDR3 length equals 14 residues. The trim removed 10 bases at V and 2 bases at J, leaving 7 bases unmatched. Germline V gives CDR1 SGHAT, CDR2 FQNNGV. CDR3 coding DNA: TGTGCCACCTCGTCTAGCGGGACCACAGATACGCAGTATTTT. This sequence encodes CATSSSGTTDTQYF.